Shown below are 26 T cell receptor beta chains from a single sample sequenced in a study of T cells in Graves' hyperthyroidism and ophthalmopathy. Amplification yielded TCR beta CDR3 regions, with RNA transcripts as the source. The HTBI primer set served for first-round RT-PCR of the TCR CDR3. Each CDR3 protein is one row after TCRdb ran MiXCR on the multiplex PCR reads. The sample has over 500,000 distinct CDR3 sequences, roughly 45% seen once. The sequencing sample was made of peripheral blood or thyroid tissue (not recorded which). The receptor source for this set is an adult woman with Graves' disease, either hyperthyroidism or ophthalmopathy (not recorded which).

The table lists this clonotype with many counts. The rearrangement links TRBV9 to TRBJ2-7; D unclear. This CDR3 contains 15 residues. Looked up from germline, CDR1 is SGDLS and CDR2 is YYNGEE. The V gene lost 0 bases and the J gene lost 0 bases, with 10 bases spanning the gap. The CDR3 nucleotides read TGTGCCAGCAGCGTAGAGGCCCAGAGCTCCTACGAGCAGTACTTC. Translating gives CASSVEAQSSYEQYF.

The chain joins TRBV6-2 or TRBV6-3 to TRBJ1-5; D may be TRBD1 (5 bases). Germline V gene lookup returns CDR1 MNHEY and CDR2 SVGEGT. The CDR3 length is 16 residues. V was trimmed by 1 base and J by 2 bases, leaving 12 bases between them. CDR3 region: CASSYYGGRGNQPQHF. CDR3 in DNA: TGTGCCAGCAGTTACTATGGGGGAAGAGGCAATCAGCCCCAGCATTTT.

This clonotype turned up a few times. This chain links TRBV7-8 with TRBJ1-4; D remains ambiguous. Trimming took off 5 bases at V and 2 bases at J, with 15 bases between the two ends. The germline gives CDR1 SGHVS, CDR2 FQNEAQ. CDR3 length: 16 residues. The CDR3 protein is CASSVLGWQTNEKLFF. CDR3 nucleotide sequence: TGTGCCAGCAGCGTCTTGGGGTGGCAGACTAATGAAAAACTGTTTTTT.

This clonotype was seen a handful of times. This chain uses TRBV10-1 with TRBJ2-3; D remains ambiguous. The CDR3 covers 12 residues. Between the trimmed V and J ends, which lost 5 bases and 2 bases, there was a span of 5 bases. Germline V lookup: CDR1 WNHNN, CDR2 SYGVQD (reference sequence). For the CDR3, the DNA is TGCGCCAGCAGTAGGGCCACAGATACGCAGTATTTT. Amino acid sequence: CASSRATDTQYF.

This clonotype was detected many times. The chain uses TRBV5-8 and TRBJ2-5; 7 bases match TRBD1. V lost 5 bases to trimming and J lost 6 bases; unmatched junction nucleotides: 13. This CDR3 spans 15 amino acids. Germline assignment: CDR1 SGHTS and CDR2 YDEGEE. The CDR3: CASSSSKTGIKTQYF. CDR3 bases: TGTGCCAGCAGTTCGTCCAAGACAGGGATTAAGACCCAGTACTTC.

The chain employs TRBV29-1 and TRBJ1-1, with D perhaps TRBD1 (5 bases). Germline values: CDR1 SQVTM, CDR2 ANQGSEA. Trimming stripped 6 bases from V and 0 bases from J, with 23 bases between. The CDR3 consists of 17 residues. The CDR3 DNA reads TGCAGCGTAATGGGACTAGCGGGAGGGAATATGAACACTGAAGCTTTCTTT. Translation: CSVMGLAGGNMNTEAFF.

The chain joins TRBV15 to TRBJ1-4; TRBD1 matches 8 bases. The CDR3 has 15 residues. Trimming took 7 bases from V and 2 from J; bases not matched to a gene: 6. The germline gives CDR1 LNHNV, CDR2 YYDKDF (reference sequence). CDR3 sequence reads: CATIPRTGTNEKLFF. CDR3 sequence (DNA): TGTGCCACCATACCCAGGACAGGGACTAATGAAAAACTGTTTTTT.

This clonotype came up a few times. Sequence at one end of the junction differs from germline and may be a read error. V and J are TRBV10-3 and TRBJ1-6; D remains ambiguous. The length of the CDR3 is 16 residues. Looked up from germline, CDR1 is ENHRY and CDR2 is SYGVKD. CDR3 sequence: CAISESDFSYNSPLHF. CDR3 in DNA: TGTGCCATCAGTGAGTCAGATTTCTCCTATAATTCACCTCTCCACTTT.

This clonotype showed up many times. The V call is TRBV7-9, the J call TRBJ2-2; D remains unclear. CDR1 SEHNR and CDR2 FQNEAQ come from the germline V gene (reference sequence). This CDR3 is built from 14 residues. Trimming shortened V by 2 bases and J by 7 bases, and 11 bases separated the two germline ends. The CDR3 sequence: CASSLLRSSGELFF. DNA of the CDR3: TGTGCCAGCAGCTTACTCCGCAGCAGCGGGGAGCTGTTTTTT.

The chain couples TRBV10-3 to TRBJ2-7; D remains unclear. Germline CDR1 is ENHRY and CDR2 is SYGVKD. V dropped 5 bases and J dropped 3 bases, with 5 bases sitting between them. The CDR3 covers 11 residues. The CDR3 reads CAISTRYEQYF. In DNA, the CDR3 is TGTGCCATCAGTACACGCTACGAGCAGTACTTC.

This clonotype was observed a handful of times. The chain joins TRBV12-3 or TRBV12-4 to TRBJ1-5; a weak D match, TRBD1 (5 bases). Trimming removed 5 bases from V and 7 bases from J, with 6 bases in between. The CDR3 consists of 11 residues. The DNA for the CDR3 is TGTGCCAGCAGTGGGGGGCAGCCCCAGCATTTT. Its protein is CASSGGQPQHF.

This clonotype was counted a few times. CDR3 sequence: CASSNPSDGSPLHF. The CDR3 nucleotides are TGTGCCAGCAGCAACCCAAGCGACGGTTCACCCCTCCACTTT. This chain uses TRBV5-6 with TRBJ1-6, with D uncertain. The CDR3 is 14 amino acids. Trimming took 4 bases from V and 9 from J, leaving 14 bases between them. In germline, CDR1 is SGHDT, CDR2 YYEEEE.

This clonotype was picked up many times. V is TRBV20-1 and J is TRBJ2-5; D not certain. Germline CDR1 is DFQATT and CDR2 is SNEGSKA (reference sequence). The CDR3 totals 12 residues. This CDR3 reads CSGVPSEETQYF. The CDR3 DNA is TGCAGCGGAGTACCCAGCGAAGAGACCCAGTACTTC.

As DNA, the CDR3 is TGTGCCATCAGTGAGTCGACAGTCGAGCAGTACTTC. It codes for CAISESTVEQYF. The J gene is TRBJ2-7, the V gene TRBV10-3; weak D call: TRBD1 (5 bases). The V gene lost 0 bases and the J gene lost 6 bases, with 6 bases spanning the gap. The CDR3 is made up of 12 amino acids. CDR1 and CDR2 from the germline V gene are ENHRY and SYGVKD.

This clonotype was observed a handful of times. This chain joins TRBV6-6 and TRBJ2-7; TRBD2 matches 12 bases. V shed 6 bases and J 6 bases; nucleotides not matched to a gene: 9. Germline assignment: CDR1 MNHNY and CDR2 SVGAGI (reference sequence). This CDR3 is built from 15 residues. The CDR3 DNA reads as TGTGCCAGCAGGCTTCTAGCGGGAGGGTTTGGCGAGCAGTACTTC. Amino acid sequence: CASRLLAGGFGEQYF.

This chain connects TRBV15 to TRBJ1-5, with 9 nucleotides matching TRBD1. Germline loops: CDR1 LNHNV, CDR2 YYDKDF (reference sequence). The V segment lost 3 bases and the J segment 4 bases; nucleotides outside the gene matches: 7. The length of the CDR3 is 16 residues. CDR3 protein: CATSRWGQGINQPQHF. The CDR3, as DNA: TGTGCCACCAGCAGGTGGGGACAGGGCATAAATCAGCCCCAGCATTTT. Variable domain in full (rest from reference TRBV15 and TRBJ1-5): DAMVIQNPRYQVTQFGKPVTLSCSQTLNHNVMYWYQQKSSQAPKLLFHYYDKDFNNEADTPDNFQSRRPNTSFCFLDIRSPGLGDTAMYLCATSRWGQGINQPQHFGDGTRLSIL.

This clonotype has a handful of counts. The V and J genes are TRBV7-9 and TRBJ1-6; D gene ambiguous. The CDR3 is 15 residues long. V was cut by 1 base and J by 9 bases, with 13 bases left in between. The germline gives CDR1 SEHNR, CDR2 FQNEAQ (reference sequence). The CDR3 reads CASSLGEMGSSPLHF. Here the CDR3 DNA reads TGTGCCAGCAGCTTAGGGGAGATGGGGTCTTCACCCCTCCACTTT.

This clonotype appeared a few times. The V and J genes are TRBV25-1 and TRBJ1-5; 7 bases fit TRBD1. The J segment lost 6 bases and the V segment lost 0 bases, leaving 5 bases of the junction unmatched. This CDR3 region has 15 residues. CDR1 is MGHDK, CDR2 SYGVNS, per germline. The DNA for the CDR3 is TGTGCCAGCAGTGAATATGAGGGGGCGGGTCAGCCCCAGCATTTT. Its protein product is CASSEYEGAGQPQHF.

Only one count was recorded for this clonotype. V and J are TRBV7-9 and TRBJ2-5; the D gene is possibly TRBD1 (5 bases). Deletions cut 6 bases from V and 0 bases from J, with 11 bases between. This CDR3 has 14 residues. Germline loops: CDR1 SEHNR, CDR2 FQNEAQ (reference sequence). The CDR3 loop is CASSDQGYQETQYF. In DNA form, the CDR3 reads TGTGCCAGCAGTGATCAGGGATACCAAGAGACCCAGTACTTC.

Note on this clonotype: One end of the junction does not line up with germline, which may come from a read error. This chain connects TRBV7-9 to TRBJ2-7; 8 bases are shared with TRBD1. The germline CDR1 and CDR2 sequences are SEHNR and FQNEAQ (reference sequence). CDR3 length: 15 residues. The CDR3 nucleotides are TGTGCCAGCAGCCACCGGGACAGGAACGCCGGGGAGCTGTACTTC. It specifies CASSHRDRNAGELYF.

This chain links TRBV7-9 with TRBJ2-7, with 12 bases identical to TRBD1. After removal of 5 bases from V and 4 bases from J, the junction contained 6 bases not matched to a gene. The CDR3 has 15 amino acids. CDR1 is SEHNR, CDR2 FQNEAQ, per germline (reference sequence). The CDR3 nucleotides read TGTGCCAGCAGCCACCGGGACAGGGGGCAATACGAGCAGTACTTC. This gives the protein CASSHRDRGQYEQYF.

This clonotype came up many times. In DNA, the CDR3 is TGTGCCAGCAGCTCTGGGACAGGCGTCCGCCCCTACGAGCAGTACTTC. Its translation is CASSSGTGVRPYEQYF. J is TRBJ2-7 and V is TRBV7-9; 8 bases match TRBD1. J was trimmed by 2 bases and V by 4 bases; bases with no gene match: 10. The CDR3 has 16 amino acids. CDR1 SEHNR and CDR2 FQNEAQ come from the germline V gene (reference sequence).

Written as DNA, the CDR3 is TGTGCCACCAGCAGAGATAGTTCTTCGACAGGGATGAACACTGAAGCTTTCTTT. It is translated as CATSRDSSSTGMNTEAFF. This rearrangement joins TRBV15 to TRBJ1-1; TRBD1 agrees at 7 bases. The CDR3 is 18 amino acids. Germline CDR1 is LNHNV and CDR2 is YYDKDF (reference sequence). J was trimmed by 0 bases and V by 0 bases; bases with no gene match: 10.

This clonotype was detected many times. The CDR3 DNA is TGTGCCAGCAGGCCCGGGGGAGGATCCTATAATTCACCCCTCCACTTT. This sequence encodes CASRPGGGSYNSPLHF. The chain links TRBV6-5 to TRBJ1-6; D perhaps matches TRBD1 (5 bases). The ends were cut back, 6 bases at V and 1 base at J, with 13 bases in the middle. The CDR3 is 16 amino acids. Germline V gene sequence: CDR1 MNHEY, CDR2 SVGAGI.

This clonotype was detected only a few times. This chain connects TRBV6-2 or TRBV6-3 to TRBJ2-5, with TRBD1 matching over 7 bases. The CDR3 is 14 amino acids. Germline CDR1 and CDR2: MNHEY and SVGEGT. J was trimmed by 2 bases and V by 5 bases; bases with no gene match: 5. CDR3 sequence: CASSIWDRQETQYF. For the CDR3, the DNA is TGTGCCAGCAGTATTTGGGACAGACAAGAGACCCAGTACTTC.

In DNA form, the CDR3 reads TGTGCCAGCAGCGCGCTCGTCCAAGAGACCCAGTACTTC. This gives the protein CASSALVQETQYF. The chain couples TRBV7-2 to TRBJ2-5; no clear D gene. The CDR3 is made up of 13 amino acids. Germline loops: CDR1 SGHTA, CDR2 FQGNSA. V shed 5 bases and J shed 1 base, with 8 bases lying between them.